These 8 T cell receptor beta chains were all obtained from the same sample, sequenced in a study of beta chain features in type 1 diabetes. Study-wide results and caveats: Moderately but significantly shorter TCRB CDR3s were found in Type 1 diabetes patients in all four CD4+ subsets.

TCRB transcripts that were expressed got sequenced, as all of the isolated RNA had been reverse transcribed. Libraries were prepared by immunoSEQ multiplex PCR; TCRdb keeps only in-frame clonotypes and omits some of them. The sample includes some 660,000 clones, roughly an eighth of them seen just once. These receptors are not linked to any known antigen. Sequencing was carried out using naive CD4+ T cells from blood. The receptors derive from a man aged 18 to 30 with type 1 diabetes.

The genes are TRBV7-3 and TRBJ2-1; D perhaps matches TRBD1 (6 bases). Per germline, CDR1 SGHTA and CDR2 FQGTGA. V gave up 4 bases and J gave up 10 bases, with 11 bases separating them. CDR3 length equals 12 residues. The CDR3 sequence is CASSSQGHEQFF. DNA for the CDR3: TGTGCCAGCAGCTCTCAGGGGCACGAGCAGTTCTTC. Full variable domain (outside the CDR3, taken from reference TRBV7-3 and TRBJ2-1): GAGVSQTPSNKVTEKGKYVELRCDPISGHTALYWYRQSLGQGPEFLIYFQGTGAADDSGLPNDRFFAVRPEGSVSTLKIQRTERGDSAVYLCASSSQGHEQFFGPGTRLTVL.

The sample holds a few counts of this clone. The CDR3 nucleotides are TGCAGCGTTGGGACACGAATCAGCTCCTACGAGCAGTACTTC. Its translation: CSVGTRISSYEQYF. This chain uses TRBV29-1 with TRBJ2-7, with a tentative D call TRBD1 (5 bases). The germline V gene encodes CDR1 SQVTM and CDR2 ANQGSEA. CDR3 size: 14 residues. Trimming cost V 4 bases and J 0 bases, with 13 bases left between them.

The table lists this clone with many counts. V is TRBV25-1 and J is TRBJ2-4; no firm D call. CDR3 length: 11 amino acids. CDR1 is MGHDK and CDR2 is SYGVNS in the germline V gene. Trimming took 5 bases from V and 9 from J, leaving 8 bases between them. The CDR3 reads CASSRPGIQYF. The CDR3, as DNA: TGTGCCAGCAGTCGGCCGGGCATTCAGTACTTC.

The chain combines TRBV7-2 with TRBJ2-7; D gene ambiguous. V was clipped by 8 bases and J by 2 bases, with 13 bases between them. CDR1 and CDR2 from the germline V gene are SGHTA and FQGNSA. The CDR3 spans 13 residues. For the CDR3, the DNA is TGTGCCAGCGCGGCGAACTTCGCCTACGAGCAGTACTTC. Its translation is CASAANFAYEQYF. The full variable domain, in which reference TRBV7-2 and TRBJ2-7 provide the parts outside the CDR3, is GAGVSQSPSNKVTEKGKDVELRCDPISGHTALYWYRQSLGQGLEFLIYFQGNSAPDKSGLPSDRFSAERTGGSVSTLTIQRTQQEDSAVYLCASAANFAYEQYFGPGTRLTVT.

This clone turned up a few times. The chain carries TRBV6-5 and TRBJ2-1, with 8 bases that match TRBD1. Germline CDR1 and CDR2: MNHEY and SVGAGI. The CDR3 is made up of 15 amino acids. Trimming removed 6 bases from V and 7 bases from J; junction bases left unmatched: 11. CDR3 sequence reads: CASSLGTGLRNEQFF. The DNA of the CDR3 is TGTGCCAGCAGCCTGGGGACAGGCCTCCGGAATGAGCAGTTCTTC.

This chain links TRBV25-1 with TRBJ1-1; D is ambiguous. The CDR3 consists of 16 residues. CDR1 and CDR2 from the germline V gene are MGHDK and SYGVNS. V was clipped by 3 bases and J by 1 base, with 15 bases between them. CDR3 DNA sequence: TGTGCCAGCAGTGAGACCGCGGGCCGGGGGAACACTGAAGCTTTCTTT. This codes for CASSETAGRGNTEAFF.

The chain carries TRBV30 and TRBJ1-1; no reliable D call. Germline CDR1 reads GTSNPN; CDR2 reads SVGIG (reference sequence). V lost 2 bases to trimming and J lost 2 bases, with 15 bases between them. CDR3 size: 15 residues. Here the CDR3 reads CAWSPLSTLNTEAFF. CDR3 bases: TGTGCCTGGAGTCCCCTGAGTACACTTAACACTGAAGCTTTCTTT.

The CDR3 is CASSLVGSGNEQFF. The CDR3 nucleotides are TGCGCCAGCAGCTTGGTAGGGTCTGGGAATGAGCAGTTCTTC. The rearrangement links TRBV5-1 to TRBJ2-1; D not resolved. The ends were cut back, 0 bases at V and 7 bases at J, with 11 bases in the middle. CDR3 length: 14 residues. CDR1 is SGHRS, CDR2 YFSETQ, per germline. The variable domain in full, completed from reference TRBV5-1 and TRBJ2-1, reads KAGVTQTPRYLIKTRGQQVTLSCSPISGHRSVSWYQQTPGQGLQFLFEYFSETQRNKGNFPGRFSGRQFSNSRSEMNVSTLELGDSALYLCASSLVGSGNEQFFGPGTRLTVL.